This T cell receptor (beta chain) was obtained from a study of cytomegalovirus exposure and HLA in healthy donors. As for the study in general: There were 117 million unique TCR beta sequences, drawn from about 179 million T cells, in an earlier analysis.

In germline, CDR1 is LNHDA, CDR2 SQIVND (reference sequence). V was clipped by 5 bases and J by 0 bases; unmatched bases: 4. This CDR3 comprises 15 residues. Concerning this clone: The antigen remains undetermined.

PCR amplification relied on 60 Vbeta primers (plus 13 Jbeta primers). The method was immunoSEQ multiplex PCR; TCRdb's version includes in-frame clones alone and lacks a portion of them. The sample lists 160,000 or so clones, about three quarters seen once, with more than 6% in the top ten. Findings and limits, study-wide: Cytomegalovirus-associated status was assigned to some 160 TCR beta chains. A later analysis by the authors found several of the most significant clusters apparently linked to common viral pathogens.

The sequencing sample was made of PBMCs. The source of this sequence is a woman in her thirties or forties in good health and CMV-seropositive. The chain has TRBV19 and TRBJ2-7, with 10 bases fitting TRBD2. DNA for the CDR3: TGTGCCAGTAGTTTATCTAGCGGGAGCTCCTACGAGCAGTACTTC. The encoded protein is CASSLSSGSSYEQYF.